Described below is a single T cell receptor beta chain sequence and its context. Its antigen is not known. The sample is drawn from a study of human T cells and chemical hapten exposure. Overall study context: Per-sample variation in TCR yield stemmed mainly from small pooled library volume differences. The study's findings and limits: Expanded TCRs grouped into significantly more large CDR3 similarity clusters than controls produced. Once DPC sensitization occurred, TCRs above 1 in 1000 frequency showed no change. As the donors had alopecia, their immune response may differ from healthy people's.

The V end lost 7 bases, the J end lost 8 bases, and 15 bases lay between the germline ends. CDR3 length: 12 residues. Germline CDR1 SQVTM, CDR2 ANQGSEA. TCRdb processed the RACE reads anew with MiXCR; each CDR3 protein has one entry. The sample has 150,000 to 200,000 distinct CDR3 sequences, approximately 20% seen once. The time point here: patch test 1, 2 weeks after DPC sensitization. Treatment of the sample: therapeutic diphenylcyclopropenone sensitization with weekly scalp DPC. The rearrangement links TRBV29-1 to TRBJ2-4; the D gene could be TRBD1 or TRBD2 (5 bases each). This material consisted of whole blood, taken in connection with sensitization to the hapten diphenylcyclopropenone (DPC). This receptor was taken from a woman between 50 and 59 years old with alopecia areata. Some clones in this sample may be carry-over from other donors' samples. This CDR3 is CSAVLGVDIQYF. CDR3 coding DNA: TGCAGCGCCGTGCTGGGGGTAGACATTCAGTACTTC. The full variable domain, with the rest looked up from reference TRBV29-1 and TRBJ2-4, is SAVISQKPSRDICQRGTSLTIQCQVDSQVTMMFWYRQQPGQSLTLIATANQGSEATYESGFVIDKFPISRPNLTFSTLTVSNMSPEDSSIYLCSAVLGVDIQYFGAGTRLSVL.